This record covers a single T cell receptor beta chain. Under the authors' procedure: How many nucleated cells were present was estimated from reference gene primer amplification. TCRdb's copy holds only in-frame clones and misses some; the assay was immunoSEQ multiplex PCR. For V, J and clone size, that table is used; D and trimming come from the DNA. This table has some 47,000 clones, 87% appearing once. The data belong to a study of blood T cell repertoires in COVID-19. Study information: Some COVID-19 samples were acute and others convalescent; all came from the United States, Italy and Spain. In each case, the material was cDNA or gDNA derived from T cells, B-cell-depleted T cells, or PBMCs.

The receptor comes from a woman aged 80 or older in a cohort sampled during active or convalescent COVID-19. Sequenced material: peripheral blood.

The CDR3 nucleotides read TGTGCCAGCAGCGCCTACAGGGCAATGGGGTCACCCCTCCACTTT. Amino acids: CASSAYRAMGSPLHF. The gene calls are TRBV9 and TRBJ1-6; D may be TRBD1 (6 bases). This CDR3 region has 15 residues. Germline CDR1 and CDR2: SGDLS and YYNGEE. The V and J ends lost 3 bases and 10 bases respectively, with 17 bases between them. Full variable domain (rest looked up from reference TRBV9 and TRBJ1-6): DSGVTQTPKHLITATGQRVTLRCSPRSGDLSVYWYQQSLDQGLQFLIQYYNGEERAKGNILERFSAQQFPDLHSELNLSSLELGDSALYFCASSAYRAMGSPLHFGNGTRLTVT.